The 2 T cell receptor beta chains below come from one sample, sequenced in a study of cytomegalovirus exposure and HLA in healthy donors (dated 2017 in TCRdb). The receptor library was made with the immunoSEQ multiplex PCR assay. A mixture of 60 forward primers for TCR Vbeta segments and 13 reverse primers for TCR Jbeta segments was used in the multiplex PCR. TCRdb took this table from immuneACCESS and kept in-frame rearrangements with V and J called. Such tables lack part of the clones; where checked against another copy, unresolved V genes explain under half of the gap, and the rest is unexplained. Within this sample are under 200,000 clones, with approximately 80% of them counted one time only. Around 0.52% of the sample comes from the top ten. The sample comprised PBMCs. All receptors derive from a woman aged 45 to 65 in good health and CMV-seronegative.

This clone showed up just a few times. The J gene is TRBJ2-1, the V gene TRBV28, with 7 bases fitting TRBD2. The CDR3 contains 14 residues. Germline-derived CDR1 and CDR2 are MDHEN and SYDVKM. After removal of 3 bases from V and 4 bases from J, the junction contained 3 bases not matched to a gene. CDR3 sequence: CASSFLAAYNEQFF. In DNA form, the CDR3 reads TGTGCCAGCAGTTTCCTAGCGGCATACAATGAGCAGTTCTTC.

As for this clone: This specimen includes other DNA sequences encoding the same CDR3. The chain is built from TRBV28 and TRBJ1-5; D not certain. Trimming took 1 base from V and 6 from J, leaving 7 bases between them. Germline V gene lookup returns CDR1 MDHEN and CDR2 SYDVKM. This CDR3 region has 13 residues. CDR3 bases: TGTGCCAGCAGTTTATCAGGTAGTCAGCCCCAGCATTTT. Translated, it gives CASSLSGSQPQHF.